Listed below are T cell receptor beta chains from one sample, sequenced in a study of cytotoxic CD8 clonotypes in ibrutinib-treated CLL. Profiled with immunoSEQ multiplex PCR; TCRdb holds only in-frame clones, not every one. The sample yields about 17,000 clones, approximately 80% seen once. The starting material was PBMCs, obtained before ibrutinib treatment. The receptor source for this set is a human donor with chronic lymphocytic leukemia. Both conserved end residues are part of each CDR3. D genes are given only for firm matches. Rows may omit the clone size; those that give it use once, few, many or a size class.

length: 13
J: TRBJ2-1
V: TRBV19
size: .
D: TRBD1
CDR3: CASSGTAYNEQFF
DNA: TGTGCCAGTAGCGGGACAGCGTACAATGAGCAGTTCTTC

length: 15
J: TRBJ2-3
V: TRBV7-2
size: .
D: .
CDR3: CASSLARDRTDTQYF
DNA: TGTGCCAGCAGCTTAGCCAGGGATAGGACAGATACGCAGTATTTT

length: 12
J: TRBJ1-4
V: TRBV9
size: .
D: TRBD1
CDR3: CASSADRGRLFF
DNA: TGTGCCAGCAGCGCCGACAGGGGTCGGCTGTTTTTT

length: 16
J: TRBJ2-5
V: TRBV19
size: .
D: .
CDR3: CASSIAASRGGETQYF
DNA: TGTGCCAGTAGTATAGCCGCTAGCCGAGGGGGGGAGACCCAGTACTTC

length: 12
J: TRBJ2-5
V: TRBV5-4
size: once
D: .
CDR3: CASSLGTDNLYF
DNA: TGTGCCAGCAGCTTGGGGACAGACAACCTTTACTTC

length: 17
J: TRBJ2-5
V: TRBV18
size: .
D: .
CDR3: CASSPPAPAENQETQYF
DNA: TGTGCCAGCTCACCACCGGCCCCTGCCGAGAACCAAGAGACCCAGTACTTC

length: 15
J: TRBJ2-1
V: TRBV7-3
size: .
D: .
CDR3: CASSSDTLSYNEQFF
DNA: TGTGCCAGCAGCTCCGATACTCTCTCGTACAATGAGCAGTTCTTC

length: 16
J: TRBJ2-1
V: TRBV5-6
size: .
D: TRBD1
CDR3: CASTLLGQGVANEQFF
DNA: TGTGCCAGCACCCTTTTAGGACAGGGGGTTGCCAATGAGCAGTTCTTC

length: 16
J: TRBJ1-6
V: TRBV4-2
size: once
D: .
CDR3: CASSQDRGQRDSPLHF
DNA: TGTGCCAGCAGCCAAGATCGAGGACAGAGGGACTCACCCCTCCACTTT

length: 16
J: TRBJ2-1
V: TRBV2
size: .
D: .
CDR3: CASSEGDETVYNEQFF
DNA: TGTGCCAGCAGTGAGGGAGATGAAACAGTCTACAATGAGCAGTTCTTC

length: 16
J: TRBJ1-1
V: TRBV7-8
size: .
D: .
CDR3: CASSLANSIMNTEAFF
DNA: TGTGCCAGCAGCTTAGCGAACAGCATTATGAACACTGAAGCTTTCTTT

length: 11
J: TRBJ2-7
V: TRBV20-1
size: once
D: .
CDR3: CSAPVEYEQYF
DNA: TGCAGTGCTCCTGTTGAATACGAGCAGTACTTC

length: 14
J: TRBJ2-7
V: TRBV10-3
size: .
D: .
CDR3: CAISESRESYEQYF
DNA: TGTGCCATCAGTGAGTCGAGGGAGTCCTACGAGCAGTACTTC

length: 14
J: TRBJ2-5
V: TRBV25-1
size: .
D: .
CDR3: CASSEFDSQETQYF
DNA: TGTGCCAGCAGTGAATTTGACAGCCAAGAGACCCAGTACTTC

length: 15
J: TRBJ1-1
V: TRBV5-1
size: .
D: .
CDR3: CASSLSGSTNTEAFF
DNA: TGCGCCAGCAGCTTGTCAGGGTCCACGAACACTGAAGCTTTCTTT

length: 12
J: TRBJ2-1
V: TRBV30
size: .
D: .
CDR3: CAWSVGGIEQFF
DNA: TGTGCCTGGAGTGTTGGCGGGATTGAGCAGTTCTTC

length: 15
J: TRBJ2-5
V: TRBV27
size: few
D: TRBD1
CDR3: CASSLSTGLQETQYF
DNA: TGTGCCAGCAGTTTATCGACAGGGTTACAAGAGACCCAGTACTTC

length: 13
J: TRBJ2-6
V: TRBV12-5
size: .
D: .
CDR3: CASGDSGANVLTF
DNA: TGTGCTAGCGGGGACTCTGGGGCCAACGTCCTGACTTTC

length: 18
J: TRBJ2-5
V: TRBV5-4
size: .
D: TRBD2
CDR3: CASSTGTSGRGVQETQYF
DNA: TGTGCCAGCAGCACCGGGACTAGCGGGAGGGGGGTCCAAGAGACCCAGTACTTC

length: 11
J: TRBJ1-1
V: TRBV20-1
size: few
D: .
CDR3: CSVKPDTEAFF
DNA: TGCAGCGTAAAACCAGACACTGAAGCTTTCTTT